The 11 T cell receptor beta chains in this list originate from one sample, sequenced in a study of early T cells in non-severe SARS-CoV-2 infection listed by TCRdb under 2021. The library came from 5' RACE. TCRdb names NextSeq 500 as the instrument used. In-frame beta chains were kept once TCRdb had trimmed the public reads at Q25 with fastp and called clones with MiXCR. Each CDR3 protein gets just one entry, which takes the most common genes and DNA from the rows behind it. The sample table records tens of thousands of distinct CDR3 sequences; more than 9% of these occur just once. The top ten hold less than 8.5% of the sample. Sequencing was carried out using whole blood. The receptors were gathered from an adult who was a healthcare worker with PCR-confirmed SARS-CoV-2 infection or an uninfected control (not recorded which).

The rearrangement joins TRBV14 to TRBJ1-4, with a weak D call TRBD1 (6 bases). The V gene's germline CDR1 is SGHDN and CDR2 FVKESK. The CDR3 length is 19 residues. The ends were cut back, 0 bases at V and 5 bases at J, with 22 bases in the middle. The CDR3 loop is CASSQDSLQVGGLNEKLFF. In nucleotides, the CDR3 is TGTGCCAGCAGCCAAGATTCCCTCCAGGTGGGGGGCCTCAATGAAAAACTGTTTTTT.

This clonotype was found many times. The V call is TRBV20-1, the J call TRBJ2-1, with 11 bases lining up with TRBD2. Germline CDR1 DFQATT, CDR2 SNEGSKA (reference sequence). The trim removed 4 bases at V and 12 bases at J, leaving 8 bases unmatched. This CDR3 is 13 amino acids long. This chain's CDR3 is CSATGTSGRGQFF. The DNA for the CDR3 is TGCAGTGCTACGGGGACTAGCGGTCGGGGGCAGTTCTTC.

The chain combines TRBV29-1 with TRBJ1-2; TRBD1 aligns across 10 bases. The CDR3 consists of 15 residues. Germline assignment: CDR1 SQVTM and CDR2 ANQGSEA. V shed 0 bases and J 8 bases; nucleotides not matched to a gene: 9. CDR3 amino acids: CSVEEPYGDRGGYTF. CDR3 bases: TGCAGCGTTGAAGAACCATATGGGGACAGGGGCGGCTACACCTTC.

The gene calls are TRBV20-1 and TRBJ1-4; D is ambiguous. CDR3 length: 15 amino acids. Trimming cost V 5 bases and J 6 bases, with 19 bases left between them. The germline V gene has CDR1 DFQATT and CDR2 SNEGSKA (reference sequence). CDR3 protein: CSAYDQWQMDEKLFF. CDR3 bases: TGCAGTGCTTATGATCAGTGGCAGATGGATGAAAAACTGTTTTTT.

CDR3: CASGRSSYNEQFF. The CDR3 DNA is TGTGCCAGCGGGCGGAGCTCCTACAATGAGCAGTTCTTC. The genes are TRBV12-3 or TRBV12-4 and TRBJ2-1; no reliable D call. Trimming shortened V by 8 bases and J by 0 bases, and 8 bases separated the two germline ends. The CDR3 runs 13 residues.

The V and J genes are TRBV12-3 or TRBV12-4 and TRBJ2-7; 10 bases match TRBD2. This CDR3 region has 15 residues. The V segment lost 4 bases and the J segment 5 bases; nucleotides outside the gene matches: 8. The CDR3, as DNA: TGTGCCAGCAGTTCCTTAGCGGGAGGTAGAAACGAGCAGTACTTC. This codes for CASSSLAGGRNEQYF.

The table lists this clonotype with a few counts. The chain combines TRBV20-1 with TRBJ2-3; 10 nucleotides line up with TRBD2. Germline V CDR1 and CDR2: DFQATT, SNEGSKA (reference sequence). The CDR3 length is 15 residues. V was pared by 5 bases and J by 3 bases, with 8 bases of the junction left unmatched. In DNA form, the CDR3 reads TGCAGTGCTCACCTACTAGCGGGAATGACAGATACGCAGTATTTT. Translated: CSAHLLAGMTDTQYF.

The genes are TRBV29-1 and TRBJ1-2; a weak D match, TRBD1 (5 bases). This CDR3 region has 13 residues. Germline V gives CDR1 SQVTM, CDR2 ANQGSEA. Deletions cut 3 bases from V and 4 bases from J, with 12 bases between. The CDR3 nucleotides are TGCAGCGTTGACAGGGAGAGACTCTATGGCTACACCTTC. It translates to CSVDRERLYGYTF.

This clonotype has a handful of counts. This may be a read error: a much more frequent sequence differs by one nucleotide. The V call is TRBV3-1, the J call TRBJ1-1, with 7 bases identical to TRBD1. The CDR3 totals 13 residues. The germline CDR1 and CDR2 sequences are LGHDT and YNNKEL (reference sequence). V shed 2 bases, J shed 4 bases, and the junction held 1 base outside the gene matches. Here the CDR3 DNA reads TGTGCCAGCAGCCAATCAGGGGGCACTGAAGCTTTCTTT. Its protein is CASSQSGGTEAFF.

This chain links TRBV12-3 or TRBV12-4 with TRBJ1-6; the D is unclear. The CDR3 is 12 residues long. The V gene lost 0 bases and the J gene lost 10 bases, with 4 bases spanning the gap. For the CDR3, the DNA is TGTGCCAGCAGTTTAGCTTCCTCACCCCTCCACTTT. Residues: CASSLASSPLHF.

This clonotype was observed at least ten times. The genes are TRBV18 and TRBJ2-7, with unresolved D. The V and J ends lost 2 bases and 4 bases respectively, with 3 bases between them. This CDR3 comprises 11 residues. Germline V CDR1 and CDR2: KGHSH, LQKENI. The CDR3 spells CASSPMYEQYF. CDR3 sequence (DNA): TGTGCCAGCTCACCAATGTACGAGCAGTACTTC. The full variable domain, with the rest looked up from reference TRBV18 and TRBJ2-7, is NAGVMQNPRHLVRRRGQEARLRCSPMKGHSHVYWYRQLPEEGLKFMVYLQKENIIDESGMPKERFSAEFPKEGPSILRIQQVVRGDSAAYFCASSPMYEQYFGPGTRLTVT.